One and the same sample provided the 21 T cell receptor beta chains below, sequenced in a study of shared clonotypes between healthy human individuals (dated by TCRdb to about 2020). The library was obtained by the immunoSEQ multiplex PCR assay. Imported from immuneACCESS, the table was reduced by TCRdb to in-frame sequences with V and J called. These copies leave out some clones; in studies compared against another copy, an unresolved V gene accounts for under half, and the cause of the remainder is not known. For this sample there are some 2,100,000 clones; 90% to 96% appear just once. The top ten clonotypes cover over 0.1% of the sample. Sequencing was performed on naive CD4+ T cells sorted from blood. The label giving this sample's cell subset or site can be read as: CD45RA+ positively selected. These receptors all come from a man between 18 and 35 years old in good health.

The rearrangement links TRBV19 to TRBJ1-5, with D tentatively TRBD1 (5 bases). Trimming removed 6 bases from V and 4 bases from J, with 10 bases in between. The CDR3 is 13 amino acids. From germline, CDR1 is LNHDA and CDR2 SQIVND (reference sequence). The CDR3 is CASSPTENQPQHF. DNA for the CDR3: TGTGCCAGTAGCCCGACAGAGAATCAGCCCCAGCATTTT.

This sequence joins TRBV27 and TRBJ2-1, with D tentatively TRBD2 (7 bases). Trimming cost V 3 bases and J 0 bases, with 30 bases left between them. Germline CDR1 MNHEY, CDR2 SMNVEV (reference sequence). The CDR3 spans 22 residues. The CDR3 loop is CASSFRALSGGHAPHSYNEQFF. The DNA of the CDR3 is TGTGCCAGCAGTTTCCGAGCTCTATCCGGGGGGCACGCCCCTCACTCCTACAATGAGCAGTTCTTC.

This clone has a single count. The chain is built from TRBV4-3 and TRBJ2-3; a weak D match, TRBD2 (6 bases). Germline CDR1 is LGHNA and CDR2 is YSLEER. The CDR3 runs 15 residues. Trimming shortened V by 1 base and J by 2 bases, and 10 bases separated the two germline ends. The CDR3: CASSQAGEVTDTQYF. CDR3 nucleotide sequence: TGCGCCAGCAGCCAAGCGGGAGAGGTCACAGATACGCAGTATTTT.

The sample holds one count of this clone. The J gene is TRBJ2-7, the V gene TRBV5-1; D perhaps matches TRBD1 (6 bases). The length of the CDR3 is 14 residues. Trimming removed 7 bases from V and 3 bases from J, with 17 bases in between. Germline CDR1 is SGHRS and CDR2 is YFSETQ. The CDR3 coding sequence is TGCGCCAGCCGAGAACAGGGTTTTGGCTACGAGCAGTACTTC. Translated: CASREQGFGYEQYF.

The gene calls are TRBV12-5 and TRBJ2-1; TRBD2 agrees at 11 bases. The CDR3 runs to 15 residues. The V segment lost 5 bases and the J segment 4 bases; nucleotides outside the gene matches: 4. Germline V gene lookup returns CDR1 LGHNT and CDR2 FRNRAP. The chain's CDR3 is CASGRSGGGYNEQFF. The CDR3 bases are TGTGCTAGTGGTCGTAGCGGGGGGGGATACAATGAGCAGTTCTTC.

The chain carries TRBV6-5 and TRBJ2-5; D is uncertain. The CDR3 spans 13 residues. Germline CDR1 MNHEY, CDR2 SVGAGI. Trimming removed 7 bases at V and 1 base at J, with 10 bases between. CDR3 bases: TGTGCCAGCACCCCGCAGACCCAAGAGACCCAGTACTTC. Amino acid sequence: CASTPQTQETQYF.

The chain is built from TRBV4-1 and TRBJ2-2; the match to TRBD1 covers 8 bases. The CDR3 runs to 13 residues. V shed 3 bases and J 7 bases; nucleotides not matched to a gene: 1. The V gene's germline CDR1 is MGHRA and CDR2 YSYEKL. CDR3 in DNA: TGCGCCAGCAGCCAGACAGGGGTCGGGGAGCTGTTTTTT. It encodes CASSQTGVGELFF.

The gene calls are TRBV2 and TRBJ2-7; D is ambiguous. The germline V and J ends were trimmed by 6 bases and 4 bases, with 16 bases remaining between them. CDR3 length: 14 amino acids. Germline loops: CDR1 SNHLY, CDR2 FYNNEI. Here the CDR3 DNA reads TGTGCCAGCAGCCGAAGCGACGTTGGTTACGAGCAGTACTTC. Its protein product is CASSRSDVGYEQYF.

This chain connects TRBV25-1 to TRBJ2-5; the match to TRBD1 covers 7 bases. The junction had 7 bases not matched to a gene; V was cut back by 7 bases and J by 5 bases. The CDR3 loop spans 13 amino acids. The V gene's germline CDR1 is MGHDK and CDR2 SYGVNS. The CDR3 region is CASTSTGKETQYF. The CDR3 DNA follows: TGTGCCAGCACCTCGACAGGGAAGGAGACCCAGTACTTC.

This chain connects TRBV30 to TRBJ1-2, with unresolved D. V was pared by 5 bases and J by 4 bases, with 20 bases between. The CDR3 has 15 amino acids. Per germline, CDR1 GTSNPN and CDR2 SVGIG (reference sequence). CDR3 in amino acids: CAWGTPPHTLYGYTF. The CDR3 bases are TGTGCCTGGGGTACCCCCCCCCATACCCTCTATGGCTACACCTTC. Full variable domain (missing parts from reference TRBV30 and TRBJ1-2): SQTIHQWPATLVQPVGSPLSLECTVEGTSNPNLYWYRQAAGRGLQLLFYSVGIGQISSEVPQNLSASRPQDRQFILSSKKLLLSDSGFYLCAWGTPPHTLYGYTFGSGTRLTVV.

This sequence joins TRBV29-1 and TRBJ2-3; D is possibly TRBD1 or TRBD2 (5 bases each). Trimming stripped 4 bases from V and 1 base from J, with 12 bases between. The CDR3 loop spans 14 amino acids. Germline V gives CDR1 SQVTM, CDR2 ANQGSEA. Written as DNA, the CDR3 is TGCAGCGTTGGTCAGGTGGGGGGCACAGATACGCAGTATTTT. This encodes CSVGQVGGTDTQYF.

The CDR3 nucleotides read TGTGCCAGCAGCGGGGGCGGTAAATCAGGCAATCAGCCCCAGCATTTT. Residues: CASSGGGKSGNQPQHF. V and J are TRBV5-6 and TRBJ1-5; maybe TRBD1 (6 bases). CDR1 and CDR2 from the germline V gene are SGHDT and YYEEEE. Trimming removed 4 bases from V and 2 bases from J, with 16 bases in between. CDR3 length equals 16 residues.

The V and J genes are TRBV4-1 and TRBJ1-4; D ambiguous. In germline, CDR1 is MGHRA, CDR2 YSYEKL. Trimming left V 1 base short and J 0 bases short, with 15 bases between. The CDR3 runs to 18 residues. CDR3 residues: CASSQGPPVGTTNEKLFF. The CDR3 DNA sequence: TGCGCCAGCAGCCAAGGCCCCCCAGTGGGGACAACTAATGAAAAACTGTTTTTT.

The chain combines TRBV10-2 with TRBJ1-1, with D hard to call. V lost 5 bases and J 1 base, leaving 8 bases between the germline ends. This CDR3 is 13 amino acids long. Germline V gives CDR1 WSHSY, CDR2 SAAADI. The CDR3 sequence is CASSLQENTEAFF. In DNA, the CDR3 is TGCGCCAGCAGTCTCCAGGAGAACACTGAAGCTTTCTTT.

This clone was seen a few times. The chain uses TRBV2 and TRBJ1-2, with D uncertain. The V gene lost 6 bases and the J gene lost 7 bases, with 9 bases spanning the gap. CDR1 and CDR2 from the germline V gene are SNHLY and FYNNEI. The CDR3 length is 11 residues. The CDR3 DNA sequence: TGTGCCAGCAGCCACTCCCTTGGCTACACCTTC. Residues: CASSHSLGYTF.

This chain joins TRBV7-9 and TRBJ1-4, with 7 bases identical to TRBD1. From germline, CDR1 is SEHNR and CDR2 FQNEAQ (reference sequence). This CDR3 has 15 amino acids. The V gene end was trimmed by 1 base and the J gene end by 7 bases; junction bases not matched to a gene: 6. The CDR3 bases are TGTGCCAGCAGCTTAGGACAGGGTGGGGGTGAAAAACTGTTTTTT. Translating gives CASSLGQGGGEKLFF.

V usage is TRBV2 and J usage is TRBJ2-3, with D perhaps being TRBD1 or TRBD2 (6 bases each). Trimming removed 3 bases from V and 4 bases from J, with 11 bases in between. The CDR3 totals 14 residues. The germline V gene encodes CDR1 SNHLY and CDR2 FYNNEI. CDR3 in amino acids: CASSEGRGPDTQYF. The CDR3 coding sequence is TGTGCCAGCAGTGAGGGACGGGGGCCAGATACGCAGTATTTT.

The chain uses TRBV2 and TRBJ2-2; D might be TRBD2 (5 bases). Germline V lookup: CDR1 SNHLY, CDR2 FYNNEI. The CDR3 extends over 12 amino acids. Between the trimmed V and J ends, which lost 7 bases and 6 bases, there was a span of 9 bases. The CDR3 sequence is CASTEDSGELFF. In DNA form, the CDR3 reads TGTGCCAGCACGGAGGATTCCGGGGAGCTGTTTTTT.

As concerns this clone: One end of the junction fails to match germline, which may point to a read error. The gene calls are TRBV10-3 and TRBJ2-2; 8 positions agree with TRBD1. The germline V gene encodes CDR1 ENHRY and CDR2 SYGVKD. The CDR3 sequence is 15 residues long. CDR3 DNA: TGTGCCATCACTCCAAGACAGGGGAACGCCGGGGAGCTGTTTTTT. Residues: CAITPRQGNAGELFF.

This chain connects TRBV7-2 to TRBJ1-2; D is undetermined. The CDR3 is made up of 14 amino acids. CDR1 and CDR2 (germline): SGHTA, FQGNSA. Trimming shortened V by 1 base and J by 8 bases, and 14 bases separated the two germline ends. CDR3 amino acids: CASSLGTTFSGYTF. The CDR3 DNA is TGTGCCAGCAGCTTAGGTACGACATTCAGCGGCTACACCTTC.

Only one count was recorded for this clone. This sequence joins TRBV28 and TRBJ2-7, with a tentative D call TRBD1 (6 bases). V lost 4 bases and J lost 1, with 17 bases in between. This CDR3 region has 16 residues. Germline CDR1 and CDR2: MDHEN and SYDVKM. This CDR3 reads CASSSATGSSSYEQYF. DNA of the CDR3: TGTGCCAGCAGTTCCGCGACAGGTTCTTCATCCTACGAGCAGTACTTC.